This T cell receptor (beta chain) was recovered during a study of beta chain features in type 1 diabetes. Study-wide points: Type 1 diabetes patients had VDJ junctions that carried fewer insertions and more deletions. TCRB CDR3s were moderately but significantly shorter in Type 1 diabetes patients in all four CD4+ subsets. A definitive answer on HLA type influencing TCRB rearrangement was not reached here. PCR might show a preference for shorter templates, equally across patients and controls.

In the case of this clone: What it binds is unknown.

The entirety of the isolated RNA underwent reverse transcription, so expressed TCRB transcripts were sequenced. The method was immunoSEQ multiplex PCR; TCRdb's version includes in-frame clones alone and lacks a portion of them. The sample comprises 600,000 to 700,000 clones, 9.5% to 15% of which are singletons, and approximately 0.11% rests with the top ten. Stem cell-like memory, regulatory, central memory and naive CD4+ cells were sorted via CD45RO/CCR7/CD25/CD127/CD95/CD27. Sequencing was performed on naive CD4+ T cells from blood. The receptor comes from a man aged 25-45 years with type 1 diabetes.

The CDR3 protein is CASSQGDGLYQETQYF. The CDR3 DNA reads TGCGCCAGCAGCCAAGGGGACGGATTGTACCAAGAGACCCAGTACTTC. This chain uses TRBV4-3 with TRBJ2-5; D could derive from TRBD1 or TRBD2 (5 bases each). Trimming removed 1 base at V and 0 bases at J, with 12 bases between. There are 16 residues in the CDR3. The germline CDR1 and CDR2 sequences are LGHNA and YSLEER.